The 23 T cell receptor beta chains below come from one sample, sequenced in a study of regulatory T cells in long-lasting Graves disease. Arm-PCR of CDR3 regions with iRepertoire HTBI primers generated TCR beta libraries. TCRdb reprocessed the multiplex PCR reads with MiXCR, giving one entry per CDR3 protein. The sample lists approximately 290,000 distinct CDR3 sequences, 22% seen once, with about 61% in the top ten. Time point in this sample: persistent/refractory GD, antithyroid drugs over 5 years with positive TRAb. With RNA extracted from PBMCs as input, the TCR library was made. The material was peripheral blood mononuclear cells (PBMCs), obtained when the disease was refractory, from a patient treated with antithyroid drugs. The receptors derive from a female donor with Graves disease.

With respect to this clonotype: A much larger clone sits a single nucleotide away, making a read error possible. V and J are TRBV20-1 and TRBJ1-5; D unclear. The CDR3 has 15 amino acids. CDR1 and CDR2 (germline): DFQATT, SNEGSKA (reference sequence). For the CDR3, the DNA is TGCAGTGCTGGCTCGGCGCAATTCAGCAATCAGCCCCGGCATTTT. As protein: CSAGSAQFSNQPRHF.

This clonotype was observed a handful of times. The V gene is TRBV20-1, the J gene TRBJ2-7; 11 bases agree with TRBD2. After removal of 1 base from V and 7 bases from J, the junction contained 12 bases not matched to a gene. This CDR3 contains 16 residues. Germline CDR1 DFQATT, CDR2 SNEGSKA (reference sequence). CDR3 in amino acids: CSARGNLAGGRREQYF. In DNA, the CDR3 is TGCAGTGCTAGAGGCAACCTAGCGGGAGGACGACGGGAGCAGTACTTC.

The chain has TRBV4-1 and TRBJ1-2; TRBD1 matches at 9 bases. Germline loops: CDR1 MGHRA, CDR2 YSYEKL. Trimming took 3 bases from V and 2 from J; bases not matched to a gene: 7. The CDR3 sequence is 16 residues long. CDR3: CASSQGIGTGNYGYTF. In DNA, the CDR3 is TGCGCCAGCAGCCAGGGTATCGGGACAGGGAACTATGGCTACACCTTC.

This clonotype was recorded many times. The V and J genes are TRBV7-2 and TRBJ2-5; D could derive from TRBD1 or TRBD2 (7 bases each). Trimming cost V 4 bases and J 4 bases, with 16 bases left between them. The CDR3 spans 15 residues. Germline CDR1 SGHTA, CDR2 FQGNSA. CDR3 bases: TGTGCCAGCAGCTCAGGGGGGGCAGGGATAGAGACCCAGTACTTC. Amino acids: CASSSGGAGIETQYF.

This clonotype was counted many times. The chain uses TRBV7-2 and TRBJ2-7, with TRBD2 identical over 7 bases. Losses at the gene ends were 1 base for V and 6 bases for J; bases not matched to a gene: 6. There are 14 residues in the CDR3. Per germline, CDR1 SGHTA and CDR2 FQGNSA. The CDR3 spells CASSLVRETREQYF. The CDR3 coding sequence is TGTGCCAGCAGCTTAGTGCGGGAGACTCGCGAGCAGTACTTC.

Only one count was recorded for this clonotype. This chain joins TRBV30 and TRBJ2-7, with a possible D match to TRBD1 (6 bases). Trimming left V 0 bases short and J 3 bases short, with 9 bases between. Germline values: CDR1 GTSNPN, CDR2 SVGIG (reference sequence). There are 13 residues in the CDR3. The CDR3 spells CAWSVTGDYEQYF. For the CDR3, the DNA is TGTGCCTGGAGTGTGACAGGAGACTACGAGCAGTACTTC.

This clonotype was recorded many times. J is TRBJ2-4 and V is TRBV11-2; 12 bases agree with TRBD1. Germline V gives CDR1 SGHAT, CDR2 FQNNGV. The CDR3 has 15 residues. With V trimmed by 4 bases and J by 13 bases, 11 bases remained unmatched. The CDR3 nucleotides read TGTGCCAGCAGCTCGGGACAGGGGGCGTCGGTTCCCCAGTACTTC. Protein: CASSSGQGASVPQYF. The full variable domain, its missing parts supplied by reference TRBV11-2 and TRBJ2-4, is EAGVAQSPRYKIIEKRQSVAFWCNPISGHATLYWYQQILGQGPKLLIQFQNNGVVDDSQLPKDRFSAERLKGVDSTLKIQPAKLEDSAVYLCASSSGQGASVPQYFGAGTRLSVL.

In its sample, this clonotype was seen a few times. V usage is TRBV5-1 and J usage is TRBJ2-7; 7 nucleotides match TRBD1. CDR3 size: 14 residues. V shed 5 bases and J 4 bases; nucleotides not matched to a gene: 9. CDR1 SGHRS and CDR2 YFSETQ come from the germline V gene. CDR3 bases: TGCGCCAGCAGTCGCAAGGACAGGAGTTACGAGCAGTACTTC. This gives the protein CASSRKDRSYEQYF.

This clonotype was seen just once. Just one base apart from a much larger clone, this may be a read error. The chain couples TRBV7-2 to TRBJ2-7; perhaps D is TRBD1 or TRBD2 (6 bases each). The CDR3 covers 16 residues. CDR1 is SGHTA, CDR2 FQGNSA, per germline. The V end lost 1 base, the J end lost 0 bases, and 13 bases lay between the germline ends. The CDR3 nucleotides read TGTACCAGCAGCTTAGTGGGGGGCCCCAGCTCCTACGAGCAGTACTTC. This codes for CTSSLVGGPSSYEQYF.

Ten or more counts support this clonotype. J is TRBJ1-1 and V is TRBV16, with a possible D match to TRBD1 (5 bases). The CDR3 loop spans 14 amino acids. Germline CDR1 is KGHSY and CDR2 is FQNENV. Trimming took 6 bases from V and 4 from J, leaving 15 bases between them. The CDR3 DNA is TGTGCCAGCAGGGGGGGGAGGAGTGGCACTGAAGCTTTCTTT. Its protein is CASRGGRSGTEAFF.

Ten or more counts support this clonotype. The CDR3 nucleotides read TGTGCCAGCAGTCAGGGGTTCAGTGAAAAACTGTTTTTT. Encoded protein: CASSQGFSEKLFF. This chain links TRBV2 with TRBJ1-4, with TRBD1 as a possible D gene (6 bases). Germline CDR1 and CDR2: SNHLY and FYNNEI. V lost 5 bases and J lost 7, with 11 bases in between. This CDR3 has 13 amino acids. Full variable domain (missing parts from reference TRBV2 and TRBJ1-4): EPEVTQTPSHQVTQMGQEVILRCVPISNHLYFYWYRQILGQKVEFLVSFYNNEISEKSEIFDDQFSVERPDGSNFTLKIRSTKLEDSAMYFCASSQGFSEKLFFGSGTQLSVL.

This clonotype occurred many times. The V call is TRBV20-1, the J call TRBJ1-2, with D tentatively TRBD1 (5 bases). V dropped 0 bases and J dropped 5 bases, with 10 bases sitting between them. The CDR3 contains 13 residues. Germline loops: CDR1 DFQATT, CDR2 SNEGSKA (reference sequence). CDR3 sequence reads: CSARDRVRYGYTF. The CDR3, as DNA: TGCAGTGCTAGAGACAGGGTGCGGTATGGCTACACCTTC.

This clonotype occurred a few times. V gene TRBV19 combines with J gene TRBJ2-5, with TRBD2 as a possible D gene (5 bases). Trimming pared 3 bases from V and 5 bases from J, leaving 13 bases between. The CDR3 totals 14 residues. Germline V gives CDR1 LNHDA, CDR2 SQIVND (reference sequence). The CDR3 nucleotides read TGTGCCAGTAGTATCAGTCCGGGAACGGAGACCCAGTACTTC. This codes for CASSISPGTETQYF.

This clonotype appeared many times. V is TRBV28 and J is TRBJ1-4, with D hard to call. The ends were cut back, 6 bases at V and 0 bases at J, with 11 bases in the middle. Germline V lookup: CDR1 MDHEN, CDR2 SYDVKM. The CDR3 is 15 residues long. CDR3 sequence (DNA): TGTGCCAGCAGGCCCTTAGGGACAACTAATGAAAAACTGTTTTTT. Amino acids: CASRPLGTTNEKLFF.

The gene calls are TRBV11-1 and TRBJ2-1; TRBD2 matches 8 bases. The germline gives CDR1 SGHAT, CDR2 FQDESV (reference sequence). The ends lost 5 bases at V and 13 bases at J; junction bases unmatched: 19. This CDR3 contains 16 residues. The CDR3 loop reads CASSPRGLVEPGLQFF. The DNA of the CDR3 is TGTGCCAGCAGCCCAAGGGGACTAGTGGAACCGGGACTTCAGTTCTTC.

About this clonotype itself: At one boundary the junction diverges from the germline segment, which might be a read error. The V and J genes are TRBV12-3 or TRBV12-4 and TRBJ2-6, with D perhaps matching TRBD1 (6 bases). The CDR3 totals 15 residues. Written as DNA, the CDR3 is TGTGCCAGCAGTCGAGGGGGATCTGGGGCCAACGCCCTGACTTTC. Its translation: CASSRGGSGANALTF.

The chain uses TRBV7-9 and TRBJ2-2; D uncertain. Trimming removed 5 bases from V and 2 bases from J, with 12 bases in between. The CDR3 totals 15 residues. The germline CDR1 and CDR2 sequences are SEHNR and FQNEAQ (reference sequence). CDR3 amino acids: CASSNPTANTGELFF. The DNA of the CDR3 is TGTGCCAGCAGCAATCCTACCGCTAACACCGGGGAGCTGTTTTTT.

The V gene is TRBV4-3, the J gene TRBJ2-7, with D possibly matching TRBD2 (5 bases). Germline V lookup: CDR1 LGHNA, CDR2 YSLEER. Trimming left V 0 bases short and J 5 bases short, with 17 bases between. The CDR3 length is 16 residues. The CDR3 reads CASSQDLLRGGDEQYF. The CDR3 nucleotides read TGCGCCAGCAGCCAAGACTTGCTCCGGGGTGGGGACGAGCAGTACTTC.

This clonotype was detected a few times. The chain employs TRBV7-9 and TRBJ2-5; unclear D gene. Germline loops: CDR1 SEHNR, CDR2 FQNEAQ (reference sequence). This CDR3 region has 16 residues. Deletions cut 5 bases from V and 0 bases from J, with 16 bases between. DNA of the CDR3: TGTGCCAGCAGCCTCGCATCGACGGTGTACCAAGAGACCCAGTACTTC. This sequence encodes CASSLASTVYQETQYF.

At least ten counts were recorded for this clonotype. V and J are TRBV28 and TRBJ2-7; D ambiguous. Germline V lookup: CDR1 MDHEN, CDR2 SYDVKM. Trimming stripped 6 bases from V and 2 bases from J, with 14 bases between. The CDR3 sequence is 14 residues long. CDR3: CASRGPVPTYEQYF. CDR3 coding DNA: TGTGCCAGCAGGGGCCCAGTACCCACCTACGAGCAGTACTTC. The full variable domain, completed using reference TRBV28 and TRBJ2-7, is DVKVTQSSRYLVKRTGEKVFLECVQDMDHENMFWYRQDPGLGLRLIYFSYDVKMKEKGDIPEGYSVSREKKERFSLILESASTNQTSMYLCASRGPVPTYEQYFGPGTRLTVT.

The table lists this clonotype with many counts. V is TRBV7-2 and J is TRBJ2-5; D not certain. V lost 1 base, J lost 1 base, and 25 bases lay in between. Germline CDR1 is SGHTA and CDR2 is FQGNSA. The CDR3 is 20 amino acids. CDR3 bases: TGTGCCAGCAGCTTAGATCCCCCCCTAGTGGGGTCGGGTTTCCAAGAGACCCAGTACTTC. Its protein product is CASSLDPPLVGSGFQETQYF.

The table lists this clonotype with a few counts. The CDR3 region has the DNA TGTGCCAGTAGTATTTCCGGCCCCACAGGCGGGTTCACTGAAGCTTTCTTT. Its protein is CASSISGPTGGFTEAFF. This chain links TRBV19 with TRBJ1-1, with a possible D match to TRBD1 (5 bases). V lost 3 bases and J 4 bases, leaving 21 bases between the germline ends. The CDR3 runs to 17 residues. Germline values: CDR1 LNHDA, CDR2 SQIVND (reference sequence).

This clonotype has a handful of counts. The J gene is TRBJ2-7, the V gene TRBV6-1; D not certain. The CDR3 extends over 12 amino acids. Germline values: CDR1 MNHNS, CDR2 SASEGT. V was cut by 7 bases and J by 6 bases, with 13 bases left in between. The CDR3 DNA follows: TGTGCCAGCAAGGAATGGACGAGCGAGCAGTACTTC. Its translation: CASKEWTSEQYF.